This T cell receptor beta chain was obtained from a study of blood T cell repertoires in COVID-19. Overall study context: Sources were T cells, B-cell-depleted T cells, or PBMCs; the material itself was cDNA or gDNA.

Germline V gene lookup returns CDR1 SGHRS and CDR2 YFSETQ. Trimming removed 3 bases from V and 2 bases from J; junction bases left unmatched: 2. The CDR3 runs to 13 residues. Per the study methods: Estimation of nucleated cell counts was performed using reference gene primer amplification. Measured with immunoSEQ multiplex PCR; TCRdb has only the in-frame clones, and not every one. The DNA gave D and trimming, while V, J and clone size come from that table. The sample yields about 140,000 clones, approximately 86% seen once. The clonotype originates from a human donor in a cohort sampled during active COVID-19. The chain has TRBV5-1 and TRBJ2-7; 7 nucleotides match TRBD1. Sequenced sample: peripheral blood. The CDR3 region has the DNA TGCGCCAGCAGCTGGGGGACAGCCTACGAGCAGTACTTC. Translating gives CASSWGTAYEQYF.